Each of the 22 T cell receptor beta chains below was sequenced from the same sample in a study of cytomegalovirus exposure and HLA in healthy donors. Some clones are missing from TCRdb's copy, which holds only in-frame ones; the method was immunoSEQ multiplex PCR. The data contain 150,000 to 170,000 clones, roughly 90% of them seen just once; the ten biggest clones take up 20% to 25%. The sample comprised PBMCs. The receptors come from a young man in good health and CMV-seropositive.

V gene TRBV19 combines with J gene TRBJ2-7; TRBD1 aligns across 7 bases. This CDR3 contains 14 residues. V dropped 6 bases and J dropped 3; count of bases not matched to a gene: 8. Looked up from germline, CDR1 is LNHDA and CDR2 is SQIVND (reference sequence). As DNA, the CDR3 is TGTGCCAGTAGCCCAAAGACAGGGAGCTACGAGCAGTACTTC. Protein sequence: CASSPKTGSYEQYF.

This clone is medium-sized (0.01 to 0.1%) by share. The chain couples TRBV7-2 to TRBJ2-3, with 7 bases aligning to TRBD2. V lost 2 bases to trimming and J lost 1 base; unmatched junction nucleotides: 3. Germline V gene lookup returns CDR1 SGHTA and CDR2 FQGNSA. The CDR3 extends over 15 amino acids. Here the CDR3 DNA reads TGTGCCAGCAGCTTACAACGGGGGGGCACAGATACGCAGTATTTT. Translated: CASSLQRGGTDTQYF.

This chain links TRBV7-2 with TRBJ1-3, with 8 bases aligning to TRBD1. CDR3 length equals 15 residues. Germline V gives CDR1 SGHTA, CDR2 FQGNSA. The ends lost 5 bases at V and 2 bases at J; junction bases unmatched: 5. This CDR3 reads CASSTRQGTGNTIYF. CDR3 bases: TGTGCCAGCAGCACAAGACAGGGGACTGGAAACACCATATATTTT.

The V and J genes are TRBV6-5 and TRBJ1-5; possibly TRBD1 for D (5 bases). Germline V gene sequence: CDR1 MNHEY, CDR2 SVGAGI. The CDR3 length is 14 residues. Trimming removed 0 bases from V and 4 bases from J, with 7 bases in between. CDR3 bases: TGTGCCAGCAGTTACTCGGCAGGGAATCAGCCCCAGCATTTT. Translation gives CASSYSAGNQPQHF.

The rearrangement uses TRBV7-3 and TRBJ1-1; D is unclear. Germline V CDR1 and CDR2: SGHTA, FQGTGA. V was cut by 4 bases and J by 1 base, with 10 bases left in between. The CDR3 loop spans 14 amino acids. The CDR3 DNA is TGTGCCAGCAGCTCCGGGGTTACGAACACTGAAGCTTTCTTT. Its translation is CASSSGVTNTEAFF.

The V call is TRBV6-1, the J call TRBJ2-7; D perhaps matches TRBD2 (7 bases). Germline V gene sequence: CDR1 MNHNS, CDR2 SASEGT. The CDR3 sequence is 14 residues long. V was clipped by 7 bases and J by 0 bases, with 13 bases between them. This chain's CDR3 is CASTIRGASYEQYF. The CDR3 coding sequence is TGTGCCAGCACCATCCGGGGGGCCTCCTACGAGCAGTACTTC.

J is TRBJ1-1 and V is TRBV29-1; 10 nucleotides agree with TRBD1. The J segment lost 5 bases and the V segment lost 7 bases, leaving 7 bases of the junction unmatched. The germline V gene encodes CDR1 SQVTM and CDR2 ANQGSEA. CDR3 length: 13 residues. The CDR3 DNA is TGCAGCGGCGACAGGGGGCTAAATACTGAAGCTTTCTTT. Protein product: CSGDRGLNTEAFF.

This clone showed up just a few times. The chain recombines TRBV11-2 with TRBJ2-2, with a tentative D call TRBD2 (5 bases). The length of the CDR3 is 15 residues. V lost 0 bases, J lost 7 bases, and 12 bases lay in between. Germline loops: CDR1 SGHAT, CDR2 FQNNGV. CDR3 bases: TGTGCCAGCAGCTTAGACCCTAGTGCGGGCGGGGAGCTGTTTTTT. This gives the protein CASSLDPSAGGELFF.

A few counts support this clone. The rearrangement links TRBV2 to TRBJ2-7, with D possibly TRBD2 on 6 matching bases. The CDR3 runs to 13 residues. CDR1 is SNHLY and CDR2 is FYNNEI in the germline V gene. V gave up 5 bases and J gave up 2 bases, with 10 bases separating them. The CDR3 region has the DNA TGTGCCAGCAGTACGGGACTTGCCTACGAGCAGTACTTC. Translation gives CASSTGLAYEQYF.

The chain couples TRBV5-4 to TRBJ2-7; 7 bases are shared with TRBD1. The CDR3 runs 15 residues. Germline CDR1 reads SGHNT; CDR2 reads YYREEE (reference sequence). V shed 0 bases, J shed 2 bases, and the junction held 5 bases outside the gene matches. CDR3 bases: TGTGCCAGCAGCTTGGAAGACAGGGCGACCTACGAGCAGTACTTC. Residues: CASSLEDRATYEQYF.

The rearrangement links TRBV19 to TRBJ1-2; the D gene is possibly TRBD1 (6 bases). V lost 6 bases and J lost 9, with 14 bases in between. The V gene's germline CDR1 is LNHDA and CDR2 SQIVND (reference sequence). This CDR3 spans 12 amino acids. As DNA, the CDR3 is TGTGCCAGTAGCCCTAGAGGGGGAAGCTACACCTTC. Amino acid sequence: CASSPRGGSYTF.

The V gene is TRBV18, the J gene TRBJ2-5, with 9 bases aligning to TRBD2. V lost 1 base, J lost 2 bases, and 8 bases stayed unmatched. This CDR3 is 17 amino acids long. Germline V gene data show CDR1 as KGHSH and CDR2 as LQKENI. The chain's CDR3 is CASSPLPGTSRQETQYF. The CDR3 coding sequence is TGTGCCAGCTCACCACTGCCCGGGACTAGCAGACAAGAGACCCAGTACTTC.

The rearrangement links TRBV9 to TRBJ2-1; 9 bases are shared with TRBD2. Per the germline V gene, CDR1 is SGDLS and CDR2 is YYNGEE. The CDR3 covers 16 residues. V shed 3 bases, J shed 7 bases, and the junction held 11 bases outside the gene matches. The DNA of the CDR3 is TGTGCCAGCAGCGCGCGGGGTAGCGGGGGTCAAAATGAGCAGTTCTTC. It yields the protein CASSARGSGGQNEQFF.

The chain couples TRBV7-3 to TRBJ2-6; D gene uncertain. This CDR3 is built from 15 residues. Germline-derived CDR1 and CDR2 are SGHTA and FQGTGA. V was clipped by 6 bases and J by 0 bases, with 9 bases between them. The CDR3 DNA sequence: TGTGCCAGCAGTCCCGGTGGCTCTGGGGCCAACGTCCTGACTTTC. As protein: CASSPGGSGANVLTF.

This rearrangement joins TRBV5-1 to TRBJ2-1; TRBD2 matches 9 bases. J lost 14 bases, V lost 4 bases, and 13 bases had no gene match. Germline assignment: CDR1 SGHRS and CDR2 YFSETQ. This CDR3 region has 14 residues. CDR3 DNA sequence: TGCGCCAGCAGCATCGGGACTAGCCCAGTTGGAGAGTTCTTC. Translating gives CASSIGTSPVGEFF.

The chain recombines TRBV14 with TRBJ2-3, with 7 nucleotides matching TRBD2. V gave up 1 base and J gave up 8 bases; unmatched junction bases: 12. Looked up from germline, CDR1 is SGHDN and CDR2 is FVKESK. The CDR3 has 16 amino acids. CDR3 region: CASSQGGRGPRVTQYF. In DNA, the CDR3 is TGTGCCAGCAGCCAAGGTGGGAGGGGACCGCGAGTTACGCAGTATTTT.

The chain links TRBV10-2 to TRBJ2-7, with 8 bases fitting TRBD1. The trim removed 0 bases at V and 5 bases at J, leaving 3 bases unmatched. The CDR3 totals 14 residues. Germline-derived CDR1 and CDR2 are WSHSY and SAAADI. CDR3 loop: CASSESGTGHEQYF. CDR3 sequence (DNA): TGCGCCAGCAGTGAGTCGGGGACAGGTCACGAGCAGTACTTC.

The chain uses TRBV5-4 and TRBJ2-1; 13 nucleotides match TRBD2. From germline, CDR1 is SGHNT and CDR2 YYREEE (reference sequence). The CDR3 totals 16 residues. The V and J ends lost 3 bases and 7 bases, in that order; junction bases with no gene match: 7. The CDR3 loop reads CASSSRTSGSGNEQFF. As DNA, the CDR3 is TGTGCCAGCAGCTCCAGGACTAGCGGGAGTGGGAATGAGCAGTTCTTC.

This clone was picked up a small number of times. The chain carries TRBV25-1 and TRBJ2-7, with D perhaps matching TRBD1 (5 bases). Germline V gives CDR1 MGHDK, CDR2 SYGVNS. V lost 6 bases to trimming and J lost 0 bases, with 12 bases between them. The CDR3 consists of 14 residues. CDR3 protein: CASSGQGGSYEQYF. CDR3 nucleotides: TGTGCCAGCAGCGGGCAGGGCGGCTCCTACGAGCAGTACTTC.

The J gene is TRBJ2-3, the V gene TRBV6-6; D ambiguous. Trimming left V 0 bases short and J 0 bases short, with 4 bases between. The CDR3 extends over 14 amino acids. Germline V gene sequence: CDR1 MNHNY, CDR2 SVGAGI (reference sequence). The CDR3 sequence: CASSYSSSTDTQYF. CDR3 DNA: TGTGCCAGCAGTTACTCGAGCAGCACAGATACGCAGTATTTT.

The chain employs TRBV27 and TRBJ1-1; 9 positions agree with TRBD1. The ends lost 6 bases at V and 2 bases at J; junction bases unmatched: 7. The CDR3 length is 15 residues. CDR1 and CDR2 (germline): MNHEY, SMNVEV (reference sequence). CDR3 sequence: CASSGQGTSNTEAFF. CDR3 in DNA: TGTGCCAGCAGCGGACAGGGGACAAGCAACACTGAAGCTTTCTTT.

The chain employs TRBV6-6 and TRBJ2-3; 9 positions match TRBD2. V was clipped by 4 bases and J by 6 bases; unmatched bases: 8. CDR1 is MNHNY and CDR2 is SVGAGI in the germline V gene (reference sequence). CDR3 length equals 15 residues. The CDR3 region is CASSFLSGSGDTQYF. The CDR3 bases are TGTGCCAGCAGTTTCCTTAGCGGGAGCGGGGATACGCAGTATTTT.